A single sample gave rise to the 27 T cell receptor beta chains below, sequenced in a study of T cell changes during pregnancy in multiple sclerosis. Produced via immunoSEQ multiplex PCR; TCRdb's table is partial and in-frame only. The sample records just under 65,000 clones, less than 95% being singletons. The sample here was peripheral blood, taken in the second trimester of pregnancy. These receptors came from a female donor in good health, enrolled as a control in a pregnancy study.

This rearrangement joins TRBV5-1 to TRBJ2-3; TRBD2 agrees at 11 bases. After removal of 4 bases from V and 5 bases from J, the junction contained 9 bases not matched to a gene. Germline V lookup: CDR1 SGHRS, CDR2 YFSETQ. The CDR3 extends over 16 amino acids. The CDR3, as DNA: TGCGCCAGCAGCCCCTCTTTAGCGGGGGGGCAAGATACGCAGTATTTT. It is translated as CASSPSLAGGQDTQYF. Using reference TRBV5-1 and TRBJ2-3 for the parts outside the CDR3, the full variable domain is KAGVTQTPRYLIKTRGQQVTLSCSPISGHRSVSWYQQTPGQGLQFLFEYFSETQRNKGNFPGRFSGRQFSNSRSEMNVSTLELGDSALYLCASSPSLAGGQDTQYFGPGTRLTVL.

The chain joins TRBV7-2 to TRBJ2-3; D might be TRBD2 (5 bases). V gave up 1 base and J gave up 4 bases, with 15 bases separating them. The germline V gene has CDR1 SGHTA and CDR2 FQGNSA. The CDR3 sequence is 16 residues long. CDR3 sequence (DNA): TGTGCCAGCAGCTTAGTATTCGGGGAATCAGCAGATACGCAGTATTTT. This codes for CASSLVFGESADTQYF.

The V and J genes are TRBV28 and TRBJ2-1; 9 bases match TRBD1. The CDR3 is 19 residues long. Unmatched junction bases numbered 19, after V lost 6 bases and J lost 4 bases. Germline CDR1 MDHEN, CDR2 SYDVKM. CDR3 DNA: TGTGCCAGCAGCCCAGAGGGCGCCAATTACAGGGGGCTTTACAATGAGCAGTTCTTC. Translation: CASSPEGANYRGLYNEQFF.

The chain couples TRBV6-1 to TRBJ2-7; 8 bases are shared with TRBD1. The CDR3 loop spans 14 amino acids. Germline loops: CDR1 MNHNS, CDR2 SASEGT. With V trimmed by 2 bases and J by 4 bases, 4 bases remained unmatched. This chain's CDR3 is CASSEPGGLYEQYF. DNA of the CDR3: TGTGCCAGCAGTGAACCAGGGGGCTTATACGAGCAGTACTTC.

V gene TRBV6-1 combines with J gene TRBJ1-1; 8 positions match TRBD1. The CDR3 runs to 14 residues. The V gene end was trimmed by 3 bases and the J gene end by 3 bases; junction bases not matched to a gene: 3. Germline lookup yields CDR1 MNHNS and CDR2 SASEGT. Here the CDR3 DNA reads TGTGCCAGCAGTGAGATGGGACAGGACACTGAAGCTTTCTTT. This gives the protein CASSEMGQDTEAFF.

The chain is built from TRBV7-6 and TRBJ1-1, with 8 bases that match TRBD1. The J segment lost 8 bases and the V segment lost 5 bases, leaving 10 bases of the junction unmatched. Germline CDR1 reads SGHVS; CDR2 reads FNYEAQ. CDR3 length: 14 residues. The CDR3 sequence: CASSQGQANWEAFF. CDR3 DNA: TGTGCCAGCAGCCAGGGACAGGCCAATTGGGAAGCTTTCTTT.

The rearrangement uses TRBV11-1 and TRBJ2-7, with no clear D. CDR1 is SGHAT and CDR2 is FQDESV in the germline V gene (reference sequence). The CDR3 length is 17 residues. Trimming removed 5 bases from V and 0 bases from J, with 20 bases in between. The CDR3 DNA reads as TGTGCCAGCAGCCCTAGGATTCCAAATCGAAGCTCCTACGAGCAGTACTTC. It is translated as CASSPRIPNRSSYEQYF.

The rearrangement joins TRBV7-9 to TRBJ2-4, with a tentative D call TRBD1 (6 bases). The V gene lost 5 bases and the J gene lost 8 bases, with 13 bases spanning the gap. The CDR3 sequence is 13 residues long. Germline CDR1 SEHNR, CDR2 FQNEAQ (reference sequence). The CDR3 sequence is CASSQGTGYIQYF. The CDR3 region has the DNA TGTGCCAGCAGCCAGGGGACGGGATACATTCAGTACTTC.

About this clone: The junction departs from the called germline gene at one end, perhaps through a read error. The J gene is TRBJ1-1, the V gene TRBV23-1; D not certain. TRBV23-1 is classed as an ORF, of uncertain function. The CDR3 contains 11 residues. Here the CDR3 DNA reads TGCGCCAGCAGTCACGGGGAGCCCCGGGAGTTT. Translated: CASSHGEPREF.

This chain joins TRBV6-1 and TRBJ1-2, with no clear D. CDR1 is MNHNS, CDR2 SASEGT, per germline. The CDR3 loop spans 15 amino acids. The germline V and J ends were trimmed by 2 bases and 6 bases, with 16 bases remaining between them. This CDR3 reads CASSEYIDPRDGYTF. Written as DNA, the CDR3 is TGTGCCAGCAGTGAATACATTGACCCGAGGGATGGCTACACCTTC.

The V call is TRBV5-1, the J call TRBJ1-2, with unresolved D. The CDR3 consists of 14 residues. CDR1 SGHRS and CDR2 YFSETQ come from the germline V gene. The V and J ends lost 0 bases and 6 bases respectively, with 12 bases between them. The CDR3 bases are TGCGCCAGCAGCTTGGTCGGAGGAGCGGATGGCTACACCTTC. It codes for CASSLVGGADGYTF.

This clone was found once. The chain combines TRBV6-4 with TRBJ2-3; 8 bases fit TRBD1. This CDR3 is built from 14 residues. Germline V lookup: CDR1 MRHNA, CDR2 SNTAGT. V was pared by 2 bases and J by 4 bases, with 2 bases of the junction left unmatched. As DNA, the CDR3 is TGTGCCAGCAGTGACACAGGGGGACCAGATACGCAGTATTTT. This codes for CASSDTGGPDTQYF.

To note about this clone: Other DNA sequences in the same sample also yield this CDR3. This chain links TRBV27 with TRBJ2-7, with TRBD1 matching 11 bases. Germline assignment: CDR1 MNHEY and CDR2 SMNVEV (reference sequence). Trimming took 6 bases from V and 3 from J; bases not matched to a gene: 4. The length of the CDR3 is 14 residues. CDR3 in DNA: TGTGCCAGCAGCCCAGGGACAGGGGGCTACGAGCAGTACTTC. Translation gives CASSPGTGGYEQYF.

The rearrangement joins TRBV5-5 to TRBJ1-2; D uncertain. V was cut by 0 bases and J by 1 base, with 10 bases left in between. CDR1 and CDR2 from the germline V gene are SGHKS and YYEKEE (reference sequence). The CDR3 runs to 15 residues. The CDR3 sequence: CASSLGASHNYGYTF. As DNA, the CDR3 is TGTGCCAGCAGCTTGGGGGCCTCACATAACTATGGCTACACCTTC.

This clone turned up a few times. The chain combines TRBV25-1 with TRBJ2-7, with D tentatively TRBD2 (6 bases). The CDR3 consists of 13 residues. Germline values: CDR1 MGHDK, CDR2 SYGVNS. Deletions cut 9 bases from V and 3 bases from J, with 15 bases between. CDR3 sequence: CASSPWRDYEQYF. CDR3 coding DNA: TGTGCCAGTAGTCCCTGGCGGGACTACGAGCAGTACTTC.

The chain is built from TRBV5-1 and TRBJ2-1, with no clear D. Germline CDR1 reads SGHRS; CDR2 reads YFSETQ. This CDR3 has 13 amino acids. Trimming shortened V by 0 bases and J by 8 bases, and 9 bases separated the two germline ends. The CDR3 nucleotides are TGCGCCAGCAGCTTGGCCGGGTACCATGAGCAGTTCTTC. Its protein product is CASSLAGYHEQFF.

The chain has TRBV15 and TRBJ1-2; 7 nucleotides agree with TRBD1. V shed 0 bases, J shed 0 bases, and the junction held 1 base outside the gene matches. This CDR3 contains 15 residues. CDR1 LNHNV and CDR2 YYDKDF come from the germline V gene (reference sequence). The CDR3 DNA is TGTGCCACCAGCAGAGATACAGGGGCTAACTATGGCTACACCTTC. The encoded protein is CATSRDTGANYGYTF.

Only one count was recorded for this clone. V usage is TRBV2 and J usage is TRBJ2-1; possibly TRBD2 for D (7 bases). The germline V gene has CDR1 SNHLY and CDR2 FYNNEI. The CDR3 has 16 residues. The V end was cut by 5 bases, the J end by 5 bases, with 19 bases between. CDR3 sequence reads: CASSPRGGRGNNEQFF. CDR3 DNA sequence: TGTGCCAGCAGTCCACGTGGGGGGCGGGGGAACAATGAGCAGTTCTTC. Variable domain in full (rest from reference TRBV2 and TRBJ2-1): EPEVTQTPSHQVTQMGQEVILRCVPISNHLYFYWYRQILGQKVEFLVSFYNNEISEKSEIFDDQFSVERPDGSNFTLKIRSTKLEDSAMYFCASSPRGGRGNNEQFFGPGTRLTVL.

J is TRBJ1-1 and V is TRBV5-8; TRBD1 agrees at 8 bases. CDR1 and CDR2 (germline): SGHTS, YDEGEE. The CDR3 loop spans 14 amino acids. The trim removed 4 bases at V and 0 bases at J, leaving 2 bases unmatched. Here the CDR3 reads CASSPTGVNTEAFF. DNA for the CDR3: TGTGCCAGCAGCCCGACAGGGGTGAACACTGAAGCTTTCTTT.

The chain has TRBV14 and TRBJ2-1; D unresolved. This CDR3 is 13 amino acids long. Germline CDR1 reads SGHDN; CDR2 reads FVKESK. V was pared by 0 bases and J by 8 bases, with 8 bases between. As DNA, the CDR3 is TGTGCCAGCAGCCAAGATATACAGTATGAGCAGTTCTTC. Its translation is CASSQDIQYEQFF.

This chain links TRBV2 with TRBJ1-1; D ambiguous. This CDR3 has 11 amino acids. With 6 bases removed from V and 7 bases from J, the gap between germline ends came to 9 bases. The germline V gene has CDR1 SNHLY and CDR2 FYNNEI. The CDR3, as DNA: TGTGCCAGCAGGGGAGCCCTTGAAGCTTTCTTT. Protein product: CASRGALEAFF.

This chain uses TRBV5-1 with TRBJ2-1; 7 nucleotides agree with TRBD2. The CDR3 spans 14 residues. The germline V gene has CDR1 SGHRS and CDR2 YFSETQ. Losses at the gene ends were 4 bases for V and 7 bases for J; bases not matched to a gene: 8. CDR3 in amino acids: CASSNAGVRNEQFF. CDR3 DNA sequence: TGCGCCAGCAGCAACGCGGGAGTAAGGAATGAGCAGTTCTTC.

This chain uses TRBV5-1 with TRBJ2-1; TRBD2 agrees at 9 bases. Trimming took 5 bases from V and 6 from J; bases not matched to a gene: 6. The CDR3 loop spans 14 amino acids. CDR1 and CDR2 (germline): SGHRS, YFSETQ. The CDR3 region has the DNA TGCGCCAGCAGTCCCTTAGCGGGAGCCAATGAGCAGTTCTTC. Translation: CASSPLAGANEQFF.

The chain has TRBV15 and TRBJ1-1; unclear D gene. The germline V gene has CDR1 LNHNV and CDR2 YYDKDF (reference sequence). The CDR3 is 15 amino acids. Trimming stripped 0 bases from V and 5 bases from J, with 13 bases between. The CDR3 is CATSRDQELGTEAFF. Written as DNA, the CDR3 is TGTGCCACCAGCAGAGATCAGGAACTTGGGACTGAAGCTTTCTTT.

A few counts support this clone. The V call is TRBV27, the J call TRBJ2-7; TRBD2 might be the D (6 bases). V was cut by 3 bases and J by 5 bases, with 11 bases left in between. The CDR3 sequence is 13 residues long. Germline assignment: CDR1 MNHEY and CDR2 SMNVEV (reference sequence). Here the CDR3 DNA reads TGTGCCAGCAGTTTGGGGACTGCCAACGAGCAGTACTTC. Encoded protein: CASSLGTANEQYF.

This chain joins TRBV27 and TRBJ2-7; D unresolved. Per the germline V gene, CDR1 is MNHEY and CDR2 is SMNVEV (reference sequence). V was pared by 8 bases and J by 0 bases, with 11 bases between. The CDR3 runs to 13 residues. This CDR3 reads CASGSTSSYEQYF. CDR3 nucleotides: TGTGCCAGCGGTAGCACCAGCTCCTACGAGCAGTACTTC.

This clone is categorized as medium-sized. The chain joins TRBV6-4 to TRBJ1-5; D unresolved. CDR1 MRHNA and CDR2 SNTAGT come from the germline V gene. With 5 bases removed from V and 3 bases from J, the gap between germline ends came to 8 bases. The CDR3 covers 13 residues. CDR3 DNA sequence: TGTGCCAGCAGTAAGAGAAACAATCAGCCCCAGCATTTT. This codes for CASSKRNNQPQHF.